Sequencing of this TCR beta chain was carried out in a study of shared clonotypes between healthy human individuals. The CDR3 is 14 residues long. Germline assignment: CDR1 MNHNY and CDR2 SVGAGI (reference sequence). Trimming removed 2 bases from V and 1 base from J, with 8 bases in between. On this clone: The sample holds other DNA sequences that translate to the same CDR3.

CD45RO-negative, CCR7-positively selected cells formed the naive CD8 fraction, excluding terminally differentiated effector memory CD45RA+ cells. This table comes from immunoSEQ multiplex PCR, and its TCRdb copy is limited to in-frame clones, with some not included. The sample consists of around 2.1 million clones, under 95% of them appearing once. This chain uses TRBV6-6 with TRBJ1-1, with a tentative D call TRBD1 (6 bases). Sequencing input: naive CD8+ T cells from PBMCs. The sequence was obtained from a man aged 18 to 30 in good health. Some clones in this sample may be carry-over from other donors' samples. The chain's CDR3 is CASSYGGRNTEAFF. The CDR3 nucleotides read TGTGCCAGCAGTTACGGGGGCCGGAACACTGAAGCTTTCTTT.